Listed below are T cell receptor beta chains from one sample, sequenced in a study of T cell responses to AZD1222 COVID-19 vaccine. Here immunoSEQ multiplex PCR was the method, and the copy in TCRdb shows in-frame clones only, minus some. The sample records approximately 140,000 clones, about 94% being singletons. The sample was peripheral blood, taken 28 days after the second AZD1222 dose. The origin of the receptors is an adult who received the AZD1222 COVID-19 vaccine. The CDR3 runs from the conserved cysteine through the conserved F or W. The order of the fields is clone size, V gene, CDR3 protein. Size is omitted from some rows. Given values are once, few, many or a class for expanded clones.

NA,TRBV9,CASSVAGGDYGYTF
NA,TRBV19,CASSSPAGLVGYTF
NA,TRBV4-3,CASSQLVDGANEKLFF
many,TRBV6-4,CASSDSNPTGELFF
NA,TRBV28,CASSPLSRDRTDTQYF
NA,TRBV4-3,CASSQDRAYNEKLFF
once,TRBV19,CASSIGLAGGQETQYF
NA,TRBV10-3,CATRQGLNTEAFF
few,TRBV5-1,CASSLGQGSNQPQHF
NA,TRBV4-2,CASSQVDGTGELFF
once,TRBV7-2,CASSQIPEAFF
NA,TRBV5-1,CASKVVTDTQYF
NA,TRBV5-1,CASSLISVLDDTQYF
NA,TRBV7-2,CASSLWGGANTDTQYF
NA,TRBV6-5,CASSYFVAGENTEAFF
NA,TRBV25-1,CASSVGDEQFF
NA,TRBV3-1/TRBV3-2,CASSPGQGFGYTF
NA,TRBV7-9,CASSSPGDRTDTQYF
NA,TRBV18,CASSPDRGRQATNEKLFF
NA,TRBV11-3,CASSAREGSGKTDTQYF